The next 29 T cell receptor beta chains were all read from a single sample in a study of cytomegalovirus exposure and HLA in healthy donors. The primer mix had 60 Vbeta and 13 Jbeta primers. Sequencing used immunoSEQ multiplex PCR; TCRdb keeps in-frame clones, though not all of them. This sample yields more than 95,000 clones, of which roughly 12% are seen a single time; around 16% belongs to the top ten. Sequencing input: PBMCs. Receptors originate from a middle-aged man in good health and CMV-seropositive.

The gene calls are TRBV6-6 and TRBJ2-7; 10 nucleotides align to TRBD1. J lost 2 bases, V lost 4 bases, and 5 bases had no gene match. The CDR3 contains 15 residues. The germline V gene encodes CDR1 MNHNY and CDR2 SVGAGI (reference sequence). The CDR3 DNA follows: TGTGCCAGCAGTTTCCCCGGGACAGGGGCCTACGAGCAGTACTTC. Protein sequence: CASSFPGTGAYEQYF.

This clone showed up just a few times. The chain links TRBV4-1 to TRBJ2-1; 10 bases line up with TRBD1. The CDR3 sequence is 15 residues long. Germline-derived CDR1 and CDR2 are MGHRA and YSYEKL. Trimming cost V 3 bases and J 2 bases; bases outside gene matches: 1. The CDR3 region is CASSQGQGTYNEQFF. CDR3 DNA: TGCGCCAGCAGCCAGGGACAGGGGACCTACAATGAGCAGTTCTTC.

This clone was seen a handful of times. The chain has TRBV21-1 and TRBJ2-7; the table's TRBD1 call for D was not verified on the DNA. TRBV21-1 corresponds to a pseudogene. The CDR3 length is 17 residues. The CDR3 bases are TGTGCCAGCACCAACACAGGGAACCAAAGGGACTCCTACGAGCAGTACTTC. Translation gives CASTNTGNQRDSYEQYF.

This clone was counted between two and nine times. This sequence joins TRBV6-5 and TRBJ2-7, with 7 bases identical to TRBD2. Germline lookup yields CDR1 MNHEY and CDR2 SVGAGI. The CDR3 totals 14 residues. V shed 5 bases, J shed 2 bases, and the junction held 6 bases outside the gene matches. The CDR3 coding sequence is TGTGCCAGCAGTAATTGGGGAGGGGCCTACGAGCAGTACTTC. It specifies CASSNWGGAYEQYF.

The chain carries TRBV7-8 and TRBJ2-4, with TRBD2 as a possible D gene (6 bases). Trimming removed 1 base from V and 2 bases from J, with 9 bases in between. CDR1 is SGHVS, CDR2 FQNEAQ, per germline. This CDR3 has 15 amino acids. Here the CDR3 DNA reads TGTGCCAGCAGCTTAGGTCGGGGGTCCAAAAACATTCAGTACTTC. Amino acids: CASSLGRGSKNIQYF.

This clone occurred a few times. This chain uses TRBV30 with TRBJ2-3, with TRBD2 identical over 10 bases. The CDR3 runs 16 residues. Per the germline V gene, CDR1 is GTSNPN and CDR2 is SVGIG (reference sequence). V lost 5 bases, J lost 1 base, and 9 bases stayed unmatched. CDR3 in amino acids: CAWANPLAGRTDTQYF. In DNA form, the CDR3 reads TGTGCCTGGGCGAACCCACTAGCGGGACGCACAGATACGCAGTATTTT.

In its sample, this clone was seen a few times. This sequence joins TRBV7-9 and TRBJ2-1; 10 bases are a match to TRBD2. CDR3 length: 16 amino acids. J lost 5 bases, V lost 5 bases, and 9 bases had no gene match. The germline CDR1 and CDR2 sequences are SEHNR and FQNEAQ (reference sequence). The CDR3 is CASSRAGLATHNEQFF. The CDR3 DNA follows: TGTGCCAGCAGCCGTGCGGGACTAGCGACCCACAATGAGCAGTTCTTC.

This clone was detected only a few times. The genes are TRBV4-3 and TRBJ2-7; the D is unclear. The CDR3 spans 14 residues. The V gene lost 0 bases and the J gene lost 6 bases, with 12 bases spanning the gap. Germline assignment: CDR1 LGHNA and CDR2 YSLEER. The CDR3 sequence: CASSQEIAIREQYF. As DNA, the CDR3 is TGCGCCAGCAGCCAAGAGATAGCTATACGCGAGCAGTACTTC.

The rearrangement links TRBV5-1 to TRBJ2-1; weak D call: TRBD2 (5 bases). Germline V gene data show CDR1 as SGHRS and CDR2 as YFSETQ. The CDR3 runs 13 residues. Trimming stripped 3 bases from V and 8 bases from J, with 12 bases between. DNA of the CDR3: TGCGCCAGCAGCTGGGGAGCGAGGGATGAGCAGTTCTTC. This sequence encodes CASSWGARDEQFF. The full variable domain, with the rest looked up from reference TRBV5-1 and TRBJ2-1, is KAGVTQTPRYLIKTRGQQVTLSCSPISGHRSVSWYQQTPGQGLQFLFEYFSETQRNKGNFPGRFSGRQFSNSRSEMNVSTLELGDSALYLCASSWGARDEQFFGPGTRLTVL.

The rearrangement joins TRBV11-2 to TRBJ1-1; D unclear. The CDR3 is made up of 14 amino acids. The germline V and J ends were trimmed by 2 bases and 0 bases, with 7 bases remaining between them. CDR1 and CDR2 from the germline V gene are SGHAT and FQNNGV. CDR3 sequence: CASSLSGLNTEAFF. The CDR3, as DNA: TGTGCCAGCAGCTTATCGGGGTTGAACACTGAAGCTTTCTTT.

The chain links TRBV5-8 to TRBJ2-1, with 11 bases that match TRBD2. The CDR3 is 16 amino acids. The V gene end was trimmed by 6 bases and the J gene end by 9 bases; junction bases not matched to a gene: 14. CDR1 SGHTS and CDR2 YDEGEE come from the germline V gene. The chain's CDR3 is CASTPLVGTSGSEQFF. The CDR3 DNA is TGTGCCAGCACCCCACTGGTGGGAACTAGCGGGAGTGAGCAGTTCTTC.

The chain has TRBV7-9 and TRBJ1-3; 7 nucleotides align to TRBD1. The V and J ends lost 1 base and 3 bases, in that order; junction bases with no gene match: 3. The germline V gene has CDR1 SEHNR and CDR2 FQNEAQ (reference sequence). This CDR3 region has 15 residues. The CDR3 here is CASSLDGTVGNTIYF. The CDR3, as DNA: TGTGCCAGCAGCTTAGATGGGACAGTTGGAAACACCATATATTTT.

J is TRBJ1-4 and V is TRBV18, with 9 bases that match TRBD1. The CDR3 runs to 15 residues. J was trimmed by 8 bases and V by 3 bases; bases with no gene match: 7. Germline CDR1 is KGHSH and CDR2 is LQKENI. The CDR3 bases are TGTGCCAGCTCACCGCCGGGACAGGGCGGAGAAAAACTGTTTTTT. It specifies CASSPPGQGGEKLFF.

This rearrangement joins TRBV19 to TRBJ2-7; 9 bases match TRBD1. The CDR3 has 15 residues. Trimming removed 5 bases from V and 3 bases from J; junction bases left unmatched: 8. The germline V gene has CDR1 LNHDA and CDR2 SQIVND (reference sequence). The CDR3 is CASSRGGQGYYEQYF. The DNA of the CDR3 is TGTGCCAGTAGTCGGGGAGGACAGGGGTACTACGAGCAGTACTTC.

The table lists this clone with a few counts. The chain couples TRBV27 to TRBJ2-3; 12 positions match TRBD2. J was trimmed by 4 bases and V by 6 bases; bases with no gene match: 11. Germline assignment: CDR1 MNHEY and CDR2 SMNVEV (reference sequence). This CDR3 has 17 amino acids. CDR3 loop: CASRPRRLAGAPDTQYF. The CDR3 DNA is TGTGCCAGCAGACCTCGCCGACTAGCGGGAGCCCCAGATACGCAGTATTTT.

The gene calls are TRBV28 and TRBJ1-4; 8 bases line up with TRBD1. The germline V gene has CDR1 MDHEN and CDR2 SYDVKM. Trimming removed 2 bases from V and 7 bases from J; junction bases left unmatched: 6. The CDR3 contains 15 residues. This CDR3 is CASSLLQGAGEKLFF. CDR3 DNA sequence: TGTGCCAGCAGTTTACTCCAGGGGGCGGGTGAAAAACTGTTTTTT.

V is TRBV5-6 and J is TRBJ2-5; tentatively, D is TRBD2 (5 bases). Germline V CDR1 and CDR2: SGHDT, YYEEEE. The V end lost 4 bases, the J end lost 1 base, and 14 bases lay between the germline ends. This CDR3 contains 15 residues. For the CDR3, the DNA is TGTGCCAGCAGCCCGGCGGGTGGCCTCCAAGAGACCCAGTACTTC. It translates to CASSPAGGLQETQYF.

CDR3 amino acids: CASSPRGLVWGNSYEQYF. As DNA, the CDR3 is TGTGCCAGCTCACCACGGGGACTAGTTTGGGGTAACTCCTACGAGCAGTACTTC. The V gene is TRBV18, the J gene TRBJ2-7; TRBD2 matches at 8 bases. The CDR3 contains 18 residues. Unmatched junction bases numbered 11, after V lost 1 base and J lost 0 bases. Germline V gene sequence: CDR1 KGHSH, CDR2 LQKENI.

In DNA form, the CDR3 reads TGTGCCAGCAGCCCATCAGGGGGTGGGATAGTGTTAAACACTGAAGCTTTCTTT. As protein: CASSPSGGGIVLNTEAFF. V gene TRBV9 combines with J gene TRBJ1-1, with 7 bases aligning to TRBD1. This CDR3 region has 18 residues. Trimming removed 4 bases from V and 2 bases from J; junction bases left unmatched: 17. Germline assignment: CDR1 SGDLS and CDR2 YYNGEE.

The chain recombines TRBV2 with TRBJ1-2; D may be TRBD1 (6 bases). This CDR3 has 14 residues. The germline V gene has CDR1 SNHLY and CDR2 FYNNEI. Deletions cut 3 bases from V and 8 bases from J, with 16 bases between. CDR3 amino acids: CASSDGGAAKGYTF. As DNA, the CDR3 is TGTGCCAGCAGTGACGGGGGGGCGGCGAAAGGCTACACCTTC. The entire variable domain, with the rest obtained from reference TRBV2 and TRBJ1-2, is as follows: EPEVTQTPSHQVTQMGQEVILRCVPISNHLYFYWYRQILGQKVEFLVSFYNNEISEKSEIFDDQFSVERPDGSNFTLKIRSTKLEDSAMYFCASSDGGAAKGYTFGSGTRLTVV.

This CDR3 reads CASSYRTSGRAFEQFF. As DNA, the CDR3 is TGTGCCAGCAGCTATAGGACTAGCGGGAGGGCCTTTGAGCAGTTCTTC. The chain has TRBV5-6 and TRBJ2-1; 15 bases align to TRBD2. The V gene's germline CDR1 is SGHDT and CDR2 YYEEEE. This CDR3 contains 16 residues. Trimming at V came to 3 bases and at J to 9 bases, leaving 7 bases not matched to a gene. Looking up the rest from reference TRBV5-6 and TRBJ2-1 gives the full variable domain: DAGVTQSPTHLIKTRGQQVTLRCSPKSGHDTVSWYQQALGQGPQFIFQYYEEEERQRGNFPDRFSGHQFPNYSSELNVNALLLGDSALYLCASSYRTSGRAFEQFFGPGTRLTVL.

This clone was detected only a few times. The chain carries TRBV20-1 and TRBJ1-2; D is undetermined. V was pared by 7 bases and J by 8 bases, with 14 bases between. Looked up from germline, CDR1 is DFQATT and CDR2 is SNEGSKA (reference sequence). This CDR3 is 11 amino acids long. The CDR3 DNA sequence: TGCAGTGTCCCGGTTGGAGGAGGCTACACCTTC. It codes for CSVPVGGGYTF.

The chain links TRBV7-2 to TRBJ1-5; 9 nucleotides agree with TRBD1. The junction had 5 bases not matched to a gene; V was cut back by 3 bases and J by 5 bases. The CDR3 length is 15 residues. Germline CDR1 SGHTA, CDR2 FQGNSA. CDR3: CASSFRQGVDQPQHF. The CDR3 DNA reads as TGTGCCAGCAGCTTCCGACAGGGGGTGGATCAGCCCCAGCATTTT.

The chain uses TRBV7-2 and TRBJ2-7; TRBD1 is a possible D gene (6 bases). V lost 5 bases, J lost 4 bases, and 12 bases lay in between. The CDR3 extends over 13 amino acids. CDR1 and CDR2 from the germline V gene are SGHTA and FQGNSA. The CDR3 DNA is TGTGCCAGCAGCATCGGGACACCTTACGAGCAGTACTTC. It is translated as CASSIGTPYEQYF.

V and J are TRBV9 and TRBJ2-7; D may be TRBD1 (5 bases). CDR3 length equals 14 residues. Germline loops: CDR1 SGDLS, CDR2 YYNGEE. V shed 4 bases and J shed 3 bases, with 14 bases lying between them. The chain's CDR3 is CASSSRQNFYEQYF. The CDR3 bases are TGTGCCAGCAGCTCACGACAGAATTTCTACGAGCAGTACTTC.

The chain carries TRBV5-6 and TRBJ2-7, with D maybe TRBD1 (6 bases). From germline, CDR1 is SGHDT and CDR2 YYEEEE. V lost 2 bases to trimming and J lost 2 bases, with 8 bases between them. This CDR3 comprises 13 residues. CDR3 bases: TGTGCCAGCAGCTTCGGACAGACCTACGAGCAGTACTTC. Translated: CASSFGQTYEQYF.

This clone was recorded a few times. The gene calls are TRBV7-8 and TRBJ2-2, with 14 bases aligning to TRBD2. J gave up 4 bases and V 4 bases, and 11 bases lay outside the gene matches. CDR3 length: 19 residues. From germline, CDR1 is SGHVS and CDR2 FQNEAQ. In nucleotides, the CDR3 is TGTGCCAGCAGCTCCCAACCGGGACTAGCGGGAGCAGGCACCGGGGAGCTGTTTTTT. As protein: CASSSQPGLAGAGTGELFF.

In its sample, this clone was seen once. CDR3 region: CASSVGGSGETQYF. The DNA of the CDR3 is TGTGCCAGCAGCGTTGGCGGGAGTGGGGAGACCCAGTACTTC. The rearrangement links TRBV9 to TRBJ2-5, with 7 bases lining up with TRBD2. The CDR3 totals 14 residues. V dropped 2 bases and J dropped 5; count of bases not matched to a gene: 6. CDR1 is SGDLS, CDR2 YYNGEE, per germline.

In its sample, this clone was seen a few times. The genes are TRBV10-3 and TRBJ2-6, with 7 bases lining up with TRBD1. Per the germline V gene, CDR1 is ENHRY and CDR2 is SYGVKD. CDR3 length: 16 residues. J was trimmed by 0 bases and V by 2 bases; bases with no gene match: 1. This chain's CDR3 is CAISEGQVSGANVLTF. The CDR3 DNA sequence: TGTGCCATCAGTGAGGGACAGGTCTCTGGGGCCAACGTCCTGACTTTC.